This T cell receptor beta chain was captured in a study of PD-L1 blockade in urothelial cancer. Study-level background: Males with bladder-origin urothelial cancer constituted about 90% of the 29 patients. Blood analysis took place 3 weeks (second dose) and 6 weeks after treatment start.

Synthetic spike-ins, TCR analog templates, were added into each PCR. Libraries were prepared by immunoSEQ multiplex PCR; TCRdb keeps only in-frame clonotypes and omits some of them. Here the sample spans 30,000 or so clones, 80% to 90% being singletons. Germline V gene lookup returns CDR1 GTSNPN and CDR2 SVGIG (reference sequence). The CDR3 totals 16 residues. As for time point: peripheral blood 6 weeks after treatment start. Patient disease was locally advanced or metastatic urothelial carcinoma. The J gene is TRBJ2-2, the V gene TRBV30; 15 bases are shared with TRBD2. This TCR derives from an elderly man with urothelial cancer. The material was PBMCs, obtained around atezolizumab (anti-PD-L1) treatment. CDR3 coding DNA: TGTGCTCTTTCACTCGGACTAGCGGGAGGGCCCGGGGAGCTGTTTTTT. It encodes CALSLGLAGGPGELFF.